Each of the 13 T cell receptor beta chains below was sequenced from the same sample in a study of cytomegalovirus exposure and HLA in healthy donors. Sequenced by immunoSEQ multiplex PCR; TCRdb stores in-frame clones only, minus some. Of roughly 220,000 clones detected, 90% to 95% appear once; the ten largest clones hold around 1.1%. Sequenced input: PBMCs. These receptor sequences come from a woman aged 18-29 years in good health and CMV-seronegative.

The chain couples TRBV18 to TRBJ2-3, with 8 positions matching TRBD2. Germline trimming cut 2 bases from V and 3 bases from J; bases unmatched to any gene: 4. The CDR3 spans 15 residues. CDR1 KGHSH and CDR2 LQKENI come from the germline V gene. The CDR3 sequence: CASSPFQRETDTQYF. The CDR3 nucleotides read TGTGCCAGCTCACCATTTCAGCGGGAGACAGATACGCAGTATTTT.

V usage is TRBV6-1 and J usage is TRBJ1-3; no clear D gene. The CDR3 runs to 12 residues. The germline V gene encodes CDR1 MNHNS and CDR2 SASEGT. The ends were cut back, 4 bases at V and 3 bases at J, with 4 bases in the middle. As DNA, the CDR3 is TGTGCCAGCAGTGCCCGTGGAAACACCATATATTTT. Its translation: CASSARGNTIYF.

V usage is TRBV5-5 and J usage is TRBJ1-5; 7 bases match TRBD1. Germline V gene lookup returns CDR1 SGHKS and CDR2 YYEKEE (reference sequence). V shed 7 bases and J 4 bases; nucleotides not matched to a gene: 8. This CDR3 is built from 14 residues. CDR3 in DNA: TGTGCCAGCGCTGGACAGGTGAGGAATCAGCCCCAGCATTTT. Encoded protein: CASAGQVRNQPQHF.

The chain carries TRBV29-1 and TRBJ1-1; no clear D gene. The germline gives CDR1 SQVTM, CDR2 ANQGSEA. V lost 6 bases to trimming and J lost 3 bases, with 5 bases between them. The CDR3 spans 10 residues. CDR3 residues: CSVRDTEAFF. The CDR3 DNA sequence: TGCAGCGTACGGGACACTGAAGCTTTCTTT.

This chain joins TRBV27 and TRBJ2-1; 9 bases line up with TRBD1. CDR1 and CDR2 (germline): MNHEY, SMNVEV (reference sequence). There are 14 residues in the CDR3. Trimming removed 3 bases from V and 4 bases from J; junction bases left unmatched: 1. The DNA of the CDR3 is TGTGCCAGCAGTTTGGGGACAGGGTACAATGAGCAGTTCTTC. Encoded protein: CASSLGTGYNEQFF.

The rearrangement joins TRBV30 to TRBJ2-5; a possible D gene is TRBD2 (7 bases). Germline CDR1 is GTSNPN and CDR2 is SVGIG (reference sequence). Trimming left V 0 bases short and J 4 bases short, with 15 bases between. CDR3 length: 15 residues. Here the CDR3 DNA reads TGTGCCTGGAGTGTACATGGGGGGGGCGGAGAGACCCAGTACTTC. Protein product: CAWSVHGGGGETQYF.

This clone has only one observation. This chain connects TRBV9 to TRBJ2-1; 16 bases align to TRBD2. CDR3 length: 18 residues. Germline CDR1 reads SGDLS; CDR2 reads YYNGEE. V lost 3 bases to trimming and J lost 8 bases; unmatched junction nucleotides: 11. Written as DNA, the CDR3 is TGTGCCAGCAGCGCCCAACCAGGGACTAGCGGGAGGGGCGATGAGCAGTTCTTC. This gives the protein CASSAQPGTSGRGDEQFF. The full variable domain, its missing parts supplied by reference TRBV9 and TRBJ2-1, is DSGVTQTPKHLITATGQRVTLRCSPRSGDLSVYWYQQSLDQGLQFLIQYYNGEERAKGNILERFSAQQFPDLHSELNLSSLELGDSALYFCASSAQPGTSGRGDEQFFGPGTRLTVL.

For the CDR3, the DNA is TGTGCCAGCAGCCAAGAACAGGGTGCCCAAGAGACCCAGTACTTC. Protein sequence: CASSQEQGAQETQYF. The chain combines TRBV4-2 with TRBJ2-5; perhaps TRBD1 as D (6 bases). Germline V gene lookup returns CDR1 LGHNA and CDR2 YNFKEQ. V lost 0 bases, J lost 1 base, and 9 bases lay in between. The CDR3 runs 15 residues.

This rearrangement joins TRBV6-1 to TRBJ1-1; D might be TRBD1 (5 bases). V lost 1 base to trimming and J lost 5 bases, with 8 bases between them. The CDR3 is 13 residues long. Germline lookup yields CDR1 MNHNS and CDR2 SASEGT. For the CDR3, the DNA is TGTGCCAGCAGTGAAGGGAGGGGAACTGAAGCTTTCTTT. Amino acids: CASSEGRGTEAFF.

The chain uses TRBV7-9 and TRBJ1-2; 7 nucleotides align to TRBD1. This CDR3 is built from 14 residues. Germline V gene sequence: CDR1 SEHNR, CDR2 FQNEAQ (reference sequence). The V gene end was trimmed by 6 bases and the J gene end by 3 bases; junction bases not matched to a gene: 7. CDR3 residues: CASRDPGTDYGYTF. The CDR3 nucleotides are TGTGCCAGCAGGGACCCCGGGACAGACTATGGCTACACCTTC.

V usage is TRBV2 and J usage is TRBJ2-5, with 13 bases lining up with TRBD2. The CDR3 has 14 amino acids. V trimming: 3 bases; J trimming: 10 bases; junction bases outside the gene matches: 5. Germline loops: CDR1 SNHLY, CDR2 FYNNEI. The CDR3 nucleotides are TGTGCCAGCAGTGACACCGGGACTAGCGGGATCCAGTACTTC. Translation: CASSDTGTSGIQYF.

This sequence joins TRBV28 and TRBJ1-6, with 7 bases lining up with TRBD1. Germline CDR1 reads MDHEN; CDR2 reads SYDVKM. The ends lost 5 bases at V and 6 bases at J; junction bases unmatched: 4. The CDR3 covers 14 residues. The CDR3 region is CASSPGQFNSPLHF. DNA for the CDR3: TGTGCCAGCAGTCCGGGACAGTTTAATTCACCCCTCCACTTT.

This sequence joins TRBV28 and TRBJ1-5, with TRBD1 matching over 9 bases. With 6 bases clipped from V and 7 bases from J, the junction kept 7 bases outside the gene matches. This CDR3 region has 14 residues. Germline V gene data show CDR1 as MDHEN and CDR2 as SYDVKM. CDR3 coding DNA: TGTGCCAGCAGCAACAGGGGGCTGAGGCAGCCCCAGCATTTT. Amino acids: CASSNRGLRQPQHF.